These 9 T cell receptor beta chains were sequenced from one sample in a study of CD8+ T cells in alopecia areata. Noted treatment: oral pan-JAK inhibitor, 5-10 mg twice daily. RNA extraction and reverse transcription yielded cDNA as sequencing template. Sequenced by immunoSEQ multiplex PCR; TCRdb stores in-frame clones only, minus some. The table lists approximately 200,000 clones, 50% to 60% of them singletons. This specimen was CD4+ T cells sorted from blood, taken at week 4, from a patient treated with tofacitinib. These receptors originate from a human donor with alopecia areata.

The chain has TRBV9 and TRBJ1-4; TRBD1 agrees at 7 bases. Germline V gives CDR1 SGDLS, CDR2 YYNGEE. V shed 4 bases and J 7 bases; nucleotides not matched to a gene: 10. The CDR3 spans 15 residues. This CDR3 is CASSTRQGGGEKLFF. The CDR3 DNA reads as TGTGCCAGCAGCACCCGACAGGGCGGTGGTGAAAAACTGTTTTTT.

The chain couples TRBV7-2 to TRBJ1-2, with D unclear. V shed 1 base and J shed 6 bases, with 9 bases lying between them. In germline, CDR1 is SGHTA, CDR2 FQGNSA. CDR3 length equals 13 residues. The CDR3 nucleotides read TGTGCCAGCAGCTTAGGAGCCCGAGATGGCTACACCTTC. The encoded protein is CASSLGARDGYTF.

The chain combines TRBV10-1 with TRBJ2-2; D is possibly TRBD2 (6 bases). V gave up 3 bases and J gave up 4 bases, with 12 bases separating them. Looked up from germline, CDR1 is WNHNN and CDR2 is SYGVQD (reference sequence). The CDR3 loop spans 15 amino acids. The CDR3 spells CASSDIGSGTGELFF. In DNA form, the CDR3 reads TGCGCCAGCAGTGATATCGGGAGCGGCACCGGGGAGCTGTTTTTT.

The genes are TRBV25-1 and TRBJ2-6; D is possibly TRBD2 (6 bases). Germline CDR1 is MGHDK and CDR2 is SYGVNS. The V end was cut by 3 bases, the J end by 0 bases, with 6 bases between. The CDR3 totals 15 residues. CDR3 amino acids: CASSDGGSGANVLTF. The CDR3 DNA reads as TGTGCCAGCAGTGACGGGGGCTCTGGGGCCAACGTCCTGACTTTC.

This clone was recorded only once. The CDR3 region is CASSQGLAGVGRETQYF. The CDR3 nucleotides are TGCGCCAGCAGCCAGGGACTAGCGGGAGTGGGTCGGGAGACCCAGTACTTC. The gene calls are TRBV4-1 and TRBJ2-5, with 14 bases matching TRBD2. The CDR3 has 17 residues. The germline V gene has CDR1 MGHRA and CDR2 YSYEKL. Germline trimming cut 3 bases from V and 5 bases from J; bases unmatched to any gene: 8.

The chain recombines TRBV30 with TRBJ2-2; no reliable D call. The germline gives CDR1 GTSNPN, CDR2 SVGIG (reference sequence). V shed 0 bases and J shed 4 bases, with 12 bases lying between them. This CDR3 is built from 15 residues. Here the CDR3 DNA reads TGTGCCTGGAGTGTAACTGGCCAGCCCACCGGGGAGCTGTTTTTT. The encoded protein is CAWSVTGQPTGELFF. Full variable domain (rest looked up from reference TRBV30 and TRBJ2-2): SQTIHQWPATLVQPVGSPLSLECTVEGTSNPNLYWYRQAAGRGLQLLFYSVGIGQISSEVPQNLSASRPQDRQFILSSKKLLLSDSGFYLCAWSVTGQPTGELFFGEGSRLTVL.

The chain recombines TRBV4-2 with TRBJ2-1, with no clear D. Germline lookup yields CDR1 LGHNA and CDR2 YNFKEQ. This CDR3 is built from 16 residues. Trimming left V 4 bases short and J 3 bases short, with 16 bases between. The CDR3: CASSPERDLLYNEQFF. The CDR3 nucleotides are TGTGCCAGCAGCCCAGAGCGCGATCTCCTCTACAATGAGCAGTTCTTC.

This clone was seen more than once but under ten times. This sequence joins TRBV29-1 and TRBJ2-5, with 7 nucleotides matching TRBD2. Unmatched junction bases numbered 8, after V lost 5 bases and J lost 5 bases. Germline CDR1 reads SQVTM; CDR2 reads ANQGSEA. This CDR3 has 13 residues. The CDR3 loop is CSVKVGGPETQYF. The CDR3 DNA reads as TGCAGCGTTAAGGTGGGAGGGCCGGAGACCCAGTACTTC. Combining the CDR3 with reference TRBV29-1 and TRBJ2-5 gives the whole variable domain SAVISQKPSRDICQRGTSLTIQCQVDSQVTMMFWYRQQPGQSLTLIATANQGSEATYESGFVIDKFPISRPNLTFSTLTVSNMSPEDSSIYLCSVKVGGPETQYFGPGTRLLVL.

The chain links TRBV5-1 to TRBJ2-2; TRBD2 matches at 8 bases. With 4 bases clipped from V and 7 bases from J, the junction kept 9 bases outside the gene matches. The germline V gene encodes CDR1 SGHRS and CDR2 YFSETQ. The CDR3 covers 15 residues. The CDR3 nucleotides are TGCGCCAGCAGCCTGGAAGCGGGAGTCAGCGGGGAGCTGTTTTTT. Protein product: CASSLEAGVSGELFF.